This is a list of T cell receptor beta chains from one sample in a study of T cell repertoires in cytomegalovirus infection. For these receptors, no antigen is known. MiXCR, applied by TCRdb to the reads, yields one record per CDR3 protein. The table has a few hundred thousand distinct CDR3 sequences, 34% seen once. The starting material was cultured PBMCs, obtained from culture after CMV antigen stimulation. These receptors all stem from a human donor in good health (CMV status not recorded). Some clones in this sample may be carry-over from other donors' samples. Both conserved end residues are part of each CDR3. The D gene is left open where the match is weak. For some rows the clone size is stated as once, few or many, or as a class when expanded; others skip it.

cdr3_aa | cdr3_nt | v_call | clone_size | j_call | d_call
CASSLYPGARGETQYF | TGTGCCAGCAGTCTGTATCCGGGGGCTAGGGGGGAGACCCAGTACTTC | TRBV12-3/TRBV12-4 | - | TRBJ2-5 | -
CSARDAEREYNEQFF | TGCAGTGCTAGAGATGCCGAGCGGGAGTACAATGAGCAGTTCTTC | TRBV20-1 | few | TRBJ2-1 | TRBD2
CASSFNRGQTEAFF | TGTGCCAGCAGTTTCAACAGGGGGCAAACTGAAGCTTTCTTT | TRBV6-6 | - | TRBJ1-1 | TRBD1
CASSRSGREYNEQFF | TGCGCCAGCAGCCGGAGCGGGAGGGAGTACAATGAGCAGTTCTTC | TRBV4-3 | once | TRBJ2-1 | TRBD2
CATSSGGRGETQYF | TGTGCCACCAGTTCTGGCGGGAGGGGTGAGACCCAGTACTTC | TRBV24-1 | few | TRBJ2-5 | TRBD2
CATSSRAAYEQYF | TGTGCCACTTCAAGCCGAGCAGCTTACGAGCAGTACTTC | TRBV19 | - | TRBJ2-7 | -
CASSEGENSNQPQHF | TGTGCCAGCAGTGAGGGCGAAAATAGCAATCAGCCCCAGCATTTT | TRBV2 | - | TRBJ1-5 | -
CASSAGTGGAPDTQYF | TGTGCCAGCAGTGCCGGGACAGGGGGCGCACCAGATACGCAGTATTTT | TRBV6-4 | few | TRBJ2-3 | TRBD1
CASRPNDRVGDTQYF | TGTGCCAGCAGACCCAATGACAGGGTGGGAGATACGCAGTATTTT | TRBV6-5 | - | TRBJ2-3 | TRBD1
CASSQGQHQETQYF | TGTGCCAGCAGCCAAGGACAGCACCAAGAGACCCAGTACTTC | TRBV3-1 | - | TRBJ2-5 | -
CASSEYTGAGWDTQYF | TGTGCCAGCAGTGAATATACAGGGGCTGGATGGGATACGCAGTATTTT | TRBV25-1 | - | TRBJ2-3 | TRBD1
CASSPGQGREKLFF | TGTGCCAGCAGCCCGGGACAGGGACGTGAAAAACTGTTTTTT | TRBV28 | few | TRBJ1-4 | TRBD1
CASSPTRAITDTQYF | TGTGCCAGCAGTCCGACCCGAGCGATCACAGATACGCAGTATTTT | TRBV12-3/TRBV12-4 | few | TRBJ2-3 | -
CASGGSGGSNEQFF | TGTGCCAGCGGCGGGTCAGGGGGCTCGAATGAGCAGTTCTTC | TRBV2 | few | TRBJ2-1 | TRBD1
CASSTRQSLAKNIQYF | TGTGCCAGCAGTACCCGACAGAGCCTAGCCAAAAACATTCAGTACTTC | TRBV6-2/TRBV6-3 | - | TRBJ2-4 | -
CASSLGSPRSPYNEQFF | TGTGCCAGCAGCTTAGGGTCCCCGCGTTCCCCCTACAATGAGCAGTTCTTC | TRBV7-2 | few | TRBJ2-1 | -
CSTKSGTATEAFF | TGCAGCACAAAGTCCGGGACAGCTACTGAAGCTTTCTTT | TRBV29-1 | many | TRBJ1-1 | TRBD1
CASSLASAPVGSTGELFF | TGTGCCAGCAGCTTAGCGAGCGCCCCAGTGGGGAGCACCGGGGAGCTGTTTTTT | TRBV7-2 | few | TRBJ2-2 | -
CSARSGTSGIDTQYF | TGCAGTGCTAGGAGTGGGACTAGCGGGATTGATACGCAGTATTTT | TRBV20-1 | few | TRBJ2-3 | TRBD2
CASSLEPTVVTQYF | TGTGCCAGCAGCTTAGAACCGACGGTGGTGACCCAGTACTTC | TRBV11-2 | few | TRBJ2-5 | -
CASSTQTGMNTEAFF | TGTGCCAGCAGCACCCAGACAGGGATGAACACTGAAGCTTTCTTT | TRBV7-2 | - | TRBJ1-1 | TRBD1
CASSAPGAEQFF | TGTGCCAGCAGTGCGCCGGGCGCTGAGCAGTTCTTC | TRBV28 | few | TRBJ2-1 | -
CASNPGHTSSIETQYF | TGTGCCAGCAATCCGGGCCATACGTCCTCCATCGAGACCCAGTACTTC | TRBV7-2 | few | TRBJ2-5 | -
CASSPGTTNYGYTF | TGTGCCAGCAGTCCCGGGACTACTAACTATGGCTACACCTTC | TRBV12-3/TRBV12-4 | few | TRBJ1-2 | -
CASSMAGQETQYF | TGTGCCAGCAGTATGGCGGGCCAAGAGACCCAGTACTTC | TRBV6-2/TRBV6-3 | few | TRBJ2-5 | -
CASETKNYGYTF | TGTGCCAGCGAGACAAAGAACTATGGCTACACCTTC | TRBV28 | - | TRBJ1-2 | -